What follows are 26 T cell receptor beta chains derived from one specimen sequenced in a study of T cells in Graves' hyperthyroidism and ophthalmopathy. Amplification of TCR beta CDR3 regions used RNA as the template. TCR CDR3 regions were first amplified by RT-PCR with HTBI primers. TCRdb independently ran MiXCR on the multiplex PCR reads; one entry per CDR3 protein. In the table there are 300,000 to 400,000 distinct CDR3 sequences, roughly 20% of which are singletons. Sequencing was performed on blood. The receptors shown here come from a man in his late teens or twenties with Graves' ophthalmopathy.

The rearrangement links TRBV6-1 to TRBJ2-6; no definite D call. Germline CDR1 reads MNHNS; CDR2 reads SASEGT. The germline V and J ends were trimmed by 5 bases and 0 bases, with 11 bases remaining between them. CDR3 length: 16 amino acids. In DNA form, the CDR3 reads TGTGCCAGCAGTCGCCTCGTTCCCTCTGGGGCCAACGTCCTGACTTTC. As protein: CASSRLVPSGANVLTF.

This chain links TRBV10-2 with TRBJ1-2; unclear D gene. Trimming cost V 2 bases and J 10 bases, with 14 bases left between them. CDR3 size: 13 residues. CDR1 is WSHSY and CDR2 is SAAADI in the germline V gene. This CDR3 reads CASSETLSAPYTF. CDR3 sequence (DNA): TGCGCCAGCAGTGAGACCCTTTCAGCTCCCTACACCTTC.

The chain uses TRBV25-1 and TRBJ1-5, with 8 nucleotides matching TRBD1. The CDR3 length is 17 residues. Unmatched junction bases numbered 5, after V lost 1 base and J lost 0 bases. Germline V CDR1 and CDR2: MGHDK, SYGVNS. The CDR3 bases are TGTGCCAGCAGTGAATCTGGGACAGGTGATAGCAATCAGCCCCAGCATTTT. This sequence encodes CASSESGTGDSNQPQHF.

The rearrangement uses TRBV19 and TRBJ2-1, with 7 bases aligning to TRBD1. The length of the CDR3 is 13 residues. Trimming at V came to 3 bases and at J to 6 bases, leaving 2 bases not matched to a gene. CDR1 and CDR2 from the germline V gene are LNHDA and SQIVND (reference sequence). CDR3 nucleotides: TGTGCCAGTAGTATCCCAGGGGGCAATGAGCAGTTCTTC. This encodes CASSIPGGNEQFF. Combining the CDR3 with reference TRBV19 and TRBJ2-1 gives the whole variable domain DGGITQSPKYLFRKEGQNVTLSCEQNLNHDAMYWYRQDPGQGLRLIYYSQIVNDFQKGDIAEGYSVSREKKESFPLTVTSAQKNPTAFYLCASSIPGGNEQFFGPGTRLTVL.

This clonotype was counted a few times. The rearrangement links TRBV19 to TRBJ1-1, with TRBD1 matching 11 bases. Germline V gene lookup returns CDR1 LNHDA and CDR2 SQIVND (reference sequence). This CDR3 has 15 residues. V lost 5 bases to trimming and J lost 3 bases; unmatched junction nucleotides: 5. CDR3 nucleotides: TGTGCCAGTAGTTGGACAGGGGGCGCCGACACTGAAGCTTTCTTT. Its translation is CASSWTGGADTEAFF. Combining the CDR3 with reference TRBV19 and TRBJ1-1 gives the whole variable domain DGGITQSPKYLFRKEGQNVTLSCEQNLNHDAMYWYRQDPGQGLRLIYYSQIVNDFQKGDIAEGYSVSREKKESFPLTVTSAQKNPTAFYLCASSWTGGADTEAFFGQGTRLTVV.

In its sample, this clonotype was seen a few times. This rearrangement joins TRBV7-8 to TRBJ2-5; D is ambiguous. V lost 1 base to trimming and J lost 4 bases, with 10 bases between them. The CDR3 loop spans 14 amino acids. Germline CDR1 SGHVS, CDR2 FQNEAQ. CDR3 residues: CASSLEGWRETQYF. CDR3 sequence (DNA): TGTGCCAGCAGCTTAGAAGGGTGGAGAGAGACCCAGTACTTC.

This clonotype was detected many times. The chain joins TRBV7-3 to TRBJ2-3, with 7 bases lining up with TRBD2. J lost 2 bases, V lost 5 bases, and 7 bases had no gene match. Germline V gives CDR1 SGHTA, CDR2 FQGTGA. This CDR3 is 15 amino acids long. The CDR3 spells CASSPGLVHTDTQYF. CDR3 coding DNA: TGTGCCAGCAGCCCCGGACTAGTGCACACAGATACGCAGTATTTT.

This clonotype showed up many times. The chain uses TRBV5-1 and TRBJ2-1; 9 nucleotides match TRBD2. The CDR3 runs 15 residues. V lost 4 bases to trimming and J lost 8 bases; unmatched junction nucleotides: 10. The germline CDR1 and CDR2 sequences are SGHRS and YFSETQ. Here the CDR3 DNA reads TGCGCCAGCAGCCCGTCAGCGGGGGGATGGGATGAGCAGTTCTTC. This codes for CASSPSAGGWDEQFF.

The rearrangement joins TRBV19 to TRBJ1-5; D not certain. The CDR3 runs 14 residues. Trimming took off 0 bases at V and 7 bases at J, with 10 bases between the two ends. Germline CDR1 and CDR2: LNHDA and SQIVND (reference sequence). The CDR3 DNA sequence: TGTGCCAGTAGTATAGAGAGCTTCGGGCAGCCCCAGCATTTT. Translating gives CASSIESFGQPQHF. Based on the CDR3 plus reference TRBV19 and TRBJ1-5, the full variable domain is DGGITQSPKYLFRKEGQNVTLSCEQNLNHDAMYWYRQDPGQGLRLIYYSQIVNDFQKGDIAEGYSVSREKKESFPLTVTSAQKNPTAFYLCASSIESFGQPQHFGDGTRLSIL.

This clonotype appeared many times. The genes are TRBV5-6 and TRBJ1-5; 7 nucleotides align to TRBD1. Germline-derived CDR1 and CDR2 are SGHDT and YYEEEE. V dropped 2 bases and J dropped 5; count of bases not matched to a gene: 4. The CDR3 consists of 14 residues. The CDR3 is CASSFTGVDQPQHF. In nucleotides, the CDR3 is TGTGCCAGCAGCTTCACAGGGGTTGATCAGCCCCAGCATTTT.

The chain links TRBV20-1 to TRBJ2-7, with 11 bases fitting TRBD1. Looked up from germline, CDR1 is DFQATT and CDR2 is SNEGSKA (reference sequence). After removal of 1 base from V and 5 bases from J, the junction contained 7 bases not matched to a gene. The CDR3 runs 15 residues. DNA of the CDR3: TGCAGTGCTAGAGGCCCGGACAGGGGGCTCCACGAGCAGTACTTC. Protein: CSARGPDRGLHEQYF.

J is TRBJ1-1 and V is TRBV19, with no clear D. Per the germline V gene, CDR1 is LNHDA and CDR2 is SQIVND (reference sequence). Between the trimmed V and J ends, which lost 7 bases and 3 bases, there was a span of 15 bases. This CDR3 comprises 14 residues. The CDR3 DNA follows: TGTGCCAGTAAAAAGGGCCCATGGGACACTGAAGCTTTCTTT. Residues: CASKKGPWDTEAFF.

In this sample, this clonotype turned up a few times. V is TRBV12-3 or TRBV12-4 and J is TRBJ2-1; TRBD2 matches at 8 bases. V shed 6 bases, J shed 0 bases, and the junction held 13 bases outside the gene matches. The CDR3 spans 18 residues. The CDR3 spells CASRGLAARESSYNEQFF. The CDR3 DNA reads TGTGCCAGCAGAGGACTAGCCGCGCGAGAGAGCTCCTACAATGAGCAGTTCTTC.

This clonotype was counted many times. The genes are TRBV27 and TRBJ2-5; no clear D gene. The CDR3 runs to 14 residues. CDR1 is MNHEY, CDR2 SMNVEV, per germline (reference sequence). V was clipped by 2 bases and J by 4 bases, with 11 bases between them. The CDR3: CASSLSWLGETQYF. CDR3 in DNA: TGTGCCAGCAGTTTAAGTTGGTTAGGAGAGACCCAGTACTTC.

V and J are TRBV20-1 and TRBJ1-5; 7 positions match TRBD1. Germline assignment: CDR1 DFQATT and CDR2 SNEGSKA (reference sequence). Trimming at V came to 2 bases and at J to 0 bases, leaving 13 bases not matched to a gene. There are 18 residues in the CDR3. CDR3: CSARKPMRGPNSNQPQHF. The DNA for the CDR3 is TGCAGTGCTAGAAAGCCGATGAGGGGGCCGAATAGCAATCAGCCCCAGCATTTT.

This clonotype appeared many times. J is TRBJ1-5 and V is TRBV20-1; D remains ambiguous. The CDR3 runs 13 residues. CDR1 DFQATT and CDR2 SNEGSKA come from the germline V gene (reference sequence). Trimming pared 0 bases from V and 5 bases from J, leaving 8 bases between. This CDR3 reads CSARDQRHQPQHF. In DNA form, the CDR3 reads TGCAGTGCTAGAGATCAGCGACATCAGCCCCAGCATTTT.

In regard to this clonotype: This CDR3 fails to terminate in the conserved phenylalanine or tryptophan, so it likely reflects a read error. This chain links TRBV5-1 with TRBJ1-6; D may be TRBD1 (5 bases). The V gene's germline CDR1 is SGHRS and CDR2 YFSETQ. This CDR3 comprises 15 residues. V was trimmed by 4 bases and J by 5 bases, leaving 13 bases between them. The DNA of the CDR3 is TGCGCCAGCAGCCCCGGGACGCCAGATAATTCACCCCTCCACGTT. Amino acid sequence: CASSPGTPDNSPLHV.

This clonotype was found many times. V and J are TRBV6-1 and TRBJ2-7; D may be TRBD2 (6 bases). The germline V gene encodes CDR1 MNHNS and CDR2 SASEGT. The V end lost 6 bases, the J end lost 2 bases, and 20 bases lay between the germline ends. The CDR3 is 16 amino acids. CDR3 in DNA: TGTGCCAGCAGGCCAACAGTGGAGGGAAAGACCTACGAGCAGTACTTC. It codes for CASRPTVEGKTYEQYF.

The chain combines TRBV29-1 with TRBJ2-7, with D perhaps being TRBD1 or TRBD2 (6 bases each). Germline V gives CDR1 SQVTM, CDR2 ANQGSEA. The CDR3 runs 12 residues. V lost 7 bases and J 3 bases, leaving 13 bases between the germline ends. CDR3 region: CSGRDTNYEQYF. CDR3 nucleotide sequence: TGCAGCGGGAGGGACACGAACTACGAGCAGTACTTC.

The J gene is TRBJ2-7, the V gene TRBV7-2, with D tentatively TRBD1 or TRBD2 (6 bases each). The CDR3 runs to 15 residues. Per germline, CDR1 SGHTA and CDR2 FQGNSA. V lost 0 bases and J 2 bases, leaving 11 bases between the germline ends. In DNA, the CDR3 is TGTGCCAGCAGCTTAGCGGGGGGCTATACCTACGAGCAGTACTTC. Encoded protein: CASSLAGGYTYEQYF.

This clonotype was counted many times. The chain combines TRBV20-1 with TRBJ1-1, with a possible D match to TRBD1 (5 bases). This CDR3 contains 14 residues. V lost 6 bases and J 4 bases, leaving 18 bases between the germline ends. The germline gives CDR1 DFQATT, CDR2 SNEGSKA (reference sequence). For the CDR3, the DNA is TGCAGTGCGCCTACGGGGGACTTCAGCACTGAAGCTTTCTTT. Protein: CSAPTGDFSTEAFF.

DNA for the CDR3: TGTGCCACCAGTGATTCCGGACAGTACAGGCAAGAGACCCAGTACTTC. Its protein is CATSDSGQYRQETQYF. V is TRBV24-1 and J is TRBJ2-5, with D possibly TRBD1 on 6 matching bases. The V end lost 2 bases, the J end lost 2 bases, and 14 bases lay between the germline ends. The CDR3 runs to 16 residues. The V gene's germline CDR1 is KGHDR and CDR2 SFDVKD.

This clonotype was counted ten times or more. This chain uses TRBV10-3 with TRBJ1-2, with 11 nucleotides matching TRBD1. This CDR3 is built from 15 residues. V was clipped by 6 bases and J by 7 bases; unmatched bases: 10. Per germline, CDR1 ENHRY and CDR2 SYGVKD. The CDR3 sequence: CAISVWTGGVVGYTF. DNA for the CDR3: TGTGCCATCAGCGTCTGGACAGGGGGCGTCGTTGGCTACACCTTC.

This clonotype appeared a few times. CDR3 protein: CASREGATTEAFF. The DNA of the CDR3 is TGTGCCAGTCGGGAAGGCGCCACCACTGAAGCTTTCTTT. J is TRBJ1-1 and V is TRBV6-1, with D unclear. Per the germline V gene, CDR1 is MNHNS and CDR2 is SASEGT. This CDR3 comprises 13 residues. Trimming cost V 9 bases and J 4 bases, with 15 bases left between them.

The sample holds a few counts of this clonotype. J is TRBJ2-7 and V is TRBV10-3; no firm D call. Germline V CDR1 and CDR2: ENHRY, SYGVKD. CDR3 size: 12 residues. The V and J ends lost 0 bases and 7 bases respectively, with 7 bases between them. CDR3 residues: CAISESLGEQYF. In DNA form, the CDR3 reads TGTGCCATCAGTGAGTCTTTGGGGGAGCAGTACTTC.

This clonotype has a count of ten or more. This chain links TRBV12-3 or TRBV12-4 with TRBJ1-5; D remains ambiguous. This CDR3 contains 14 residues. V was pared by 3 bases and J by 6 bases, with 12 bases between. The CDR3: CASSFTGERQPQHF. CDR3 nucleotide sequence: TGTGCCAGCAGTTTTACCGGGGAACGTCAGCCCCAGCATTTT.